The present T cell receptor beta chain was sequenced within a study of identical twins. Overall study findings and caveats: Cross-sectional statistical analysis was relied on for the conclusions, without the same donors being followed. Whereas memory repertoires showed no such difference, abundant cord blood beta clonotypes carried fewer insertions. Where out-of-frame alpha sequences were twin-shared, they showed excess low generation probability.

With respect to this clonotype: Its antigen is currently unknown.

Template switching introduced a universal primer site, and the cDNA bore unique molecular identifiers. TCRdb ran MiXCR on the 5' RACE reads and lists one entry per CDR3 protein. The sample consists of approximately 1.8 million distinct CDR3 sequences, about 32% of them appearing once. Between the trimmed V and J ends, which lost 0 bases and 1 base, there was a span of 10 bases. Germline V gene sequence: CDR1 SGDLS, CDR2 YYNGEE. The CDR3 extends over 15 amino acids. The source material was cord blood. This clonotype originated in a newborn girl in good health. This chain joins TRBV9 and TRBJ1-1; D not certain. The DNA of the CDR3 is TGTGCCAGCAGCGTAGCTTTACTGGCGAACACTGAAGCTTTCTTT. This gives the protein CASSVALLANTEAFF. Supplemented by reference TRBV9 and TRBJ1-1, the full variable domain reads DSGVTQTPKHLITATGQRVTLRCSPRSGDLSVYWYQQSLDQGLQFLIQYYNGEERAKGNILERFSAQQFPDLHSELNLSSLELGDSALYFCASSVALLANTEAFFGQGTRLTVV.